Each of the 29 T cell receptor beta chains below was sequenced from the same sample in a study of Ad26.COV2.S vaccination and SARS-CoV-2 variants. Treatment of the sample: over 15 received Ad26.COV2.S at low or high dose, single or two shots; several received placebo; per-sample allocation not given. Day 63 after the first vaccine or placebo injection was the time point for sampling. Sequencing was performed with immunoSEQ multiplex PCR; in TCRdb, only in-frame clones are kept and a portion is missing. Of around 270,000 clones listed, approximately 88% were seen once; the top ten hold 2.5% to 3.5%. The sample consisted of peripheral blood, taken in a trial of Ad26.COV2.S vaccine versus placebo. The receptors were gathered from a person aged 18-60 years who received the Ad26.COV2.S COVID-19 vaccine or a placebo.

Only one count was recorded for this clone. The chain joins TRBV7-9 to TRBJ2-7, with D perhaps TRBD2 (7 bases). Trimming took off 4 bases at V and 2 bases at J, with 18 bases between the two ends. The CDR3 sequence is 16 residues long. Per germline, CDR1 SEHNR and CDR2 FQNEAQ (reference sequence). The CDR3: CASSSLAGAITYEQYF. For the CDR3, the DNA is TGTGCCAGCAGCTCCCTGGCGGGGGCAATCACCTACGAGCAGTACTTC.

The chain combines TRBV25-1 with TRBJ2-1; tentatively, D is TRBD1 (6 bases). The germline V gene encodes CDR1 MGHDK and CDR2 SYGVNS. The V end lost 5 bases, the J end lost 10 bases, and 6 bases lay between the germline ends. The CDR3 length is 10 residues. CDR3 coding DNA: TGTGCCAGCAGTCAGGGGGAGCAGTTCTTC. This codes for CASSQGEQFF.

The chain couples TRBV5-8 to TRBJ2-7; D not certain. This CDR3 has 15 residues. Germline V gives CDR1 SGHTS, CDR2 YDEGEE. The V gene lost 5 bases and the J gene lost 0 bases, with 15 bases spanning the gap. The CDR3 reads CASRGIPGSSYEQYV. CDR3 nucleotide sequence: TGTGCCAGCAGGGGAATCCCGGGCAGCTCCTACGAGCAGTACGTC.

Comments on this clone: Other DNA variants within this sample encode the same CDR3. The gene calls are TRBV7-2 and TRBJ1-1; no definite D call. V lost 1 base to trimming and J lost 0 bases, with 6 bases between them. The CDR3 is 14 amino acids. CDR1 SGHTA and CDR2 FQGNSA come from the germline V gene. CDR3 bases: TGTGCCAGCAGCTTAGGCCAGCTGAACACTGAAGCTTTCTTT. It translates to CASSLGQLNTEAFF.

The chain joins TRBV18 to TRBJ1-4, with 7 bases aligning to TRBD1. J lost 0 bases, V lost 4 bases, and 8 bases had no gene match. From germline, CDR1 is KGHSH and CDR2 LQKENI. This CDR3 is built from 17 residues. The CDR3 loop is CASSRTGSPTTNEKLFF. The CDR3, as DNA: TGTGCCAGCTCACGGACAGGATCACCTACAACTAATGAAAAACTGTTTTTT.

This clone was seen a single time. The V gene is TRBV18, the J gene TRBJ1-6; TRBD1 is a possible D gene (6 bases). There are 14 residues in the CDR3. With 5 bases removed from V and 4 bases from J, the gap between germline ends came to 9 bases. The germline V gene has CDR1 KGHSH and CDR2 LQKENI. CDR3 region: CASSITGYNSPLHF. The CDR3 DNA follows: TGTGCCAGCTCAATCACAGGGTATAATTCACCCCTCCACTTT.

This chain joins TRBV18 and TRBJ1-2; D is uncertain. Germline V lookup: CDR1 KGHSH, CDR2 LQKENI. The CDR3 is 14 residues long. The ends were cut back, 3 bases at V and 5 bases at J, with 13 bases in the middle. The CDR3 here is CASSPVSEWYGYTF. DNA of the CDR3: TGTGCCAGCTCACCCGTATCGGAATGGTATGGCTACACCTTC.

V gene TRBV18 combines with J gene TRBJ1-1; 8 nucleotides match TRBD1. CDR3 length: 15 amino acids. The V gene end was trimmed by 3 bases and the J gene end by 1 base; junction bases not matched to a gene: 4. Germline V gene lookup returns CDR1 KGHSH and CDR2 LQKENI. The CDR3 DNA sequence: TGTGCCAGCTCACCGAGGACAGGGCCGAACACTGAAGCTTTCTTT. It is translated as CASSPRTGPNTEAFF.

The chain carries TRBV21-1 and TRBJ2-5; TRBD2, as called in the table, went unchecked against the DNA. TRBV21-1 is a recognized pseudogene. The CDR3 covers 15 residues. In DNA, the CDR3 is TGTGCTAGCATTGAGCAGCGGAATAACGGAGAGACCCAGTACTTC. Amino acids: CASIEQRNNGETQYF.

V is TRBV15 and J is TRBJ2-1; 9 bases line up with TRBD2. J gave up 5 bases and V 3 bases, and 5 bases lay outside the gene matches. The CDR3 runs to 15 residues. The germline V gene has CDR1 LNHNV and CDR2 YYDKDF (reference sequence). The CDR3 DNA is TGTGCCACCAGCAGGGCGGGGGGGCCTAACAATGAGCAGTTCTTC. This sequence encodes CATSRAGGPNNEQFF.

This clone was detected once. This chain joins TRBV4-1 and TRBJ2-3; 9 bases match TRBD2. Trimming removed 1 base from V and 5 bases from J; junction bases left unmatched: 4. This CDR3 region has 15 residues. The germline V gene has CDR1 MGHRA and CDR2 YSYEKL. This CDR3 reads CASSQGLAGVDTQYF. The CDR3 region has the DNA TGCGCCAGCAGCCAAGGATTAGCGGGGGTAGATACGCAGTATTTT.

The rearrangement links TRBV6-6 to TRBJ2-7, with D perhaps given as TRBD1 or TRBD2 (5 bases each). The germline V gene has CDR1 MNHNY and CDR2 SVGAGI (reference sequence). The CDR3 is made up of 14 amino acids. The germline V and J ends were trimmed by 6 bases and 2 bases, with 14 bases remaining between them. The CDR3 DNA sequence: TGTGCCAGCAGGAAAGGGGACGGAGCCTACGAGCAGTACGTC. Its protein is CASRKGDGAYEQYV.

The chain couples TRBV9 to TRBJ1-4; 9 nucleotides align to TRBD1. V was clipped by 3 bases and J by 7 bases; unmatched bases: 4. CDR3 length equals 14 residues. Germline CDR1 is SGDLS and CDR2 is YYNGEE. CDR3 sequence (DNA): TGTGCCAGCAGCGCGGGACAGGGCGGTGAAAAACTGTTTTTT. Its translation: CASSAGQGGEKLFF.

The rearrangement links TRBV9 to TRBJ2-7, with unresolved D. The germline V gene encodes CDR1 SGDLS and CDR2 YYNGEE. The CDR3 runs 14 residues. With 0 bases removed from V and 0 bases from J, the gap between germline ends came to 7 bases. The CDR3 nucleotides read TGTGCCAGCAGCGTAGGACGCATCTCCTACGAGCAGTACTTC. It codes for CASSVGRISYEQYF.

The genes are TRBV18 and TRBJ2-1; perhaps TRBD1 as D (5 bases). Germline V gene data show CDR1 as KGHSH and CDR2 as LQKENI. The CDR3 is 16 residues long. V lost 1 base and J 4 bases, leaving 14 bases between the germline ends. The CDR3 region is CASSPLRAGPYNEQFF. DNA of the CDR3: TGTGCCAGCTCACCACTTAGGGCAGGGCCTTACAATGAGCAGTTCTTC.

In its sample, this clone was seen a few times. The chain links TRBV4-2 to TRBJ1-1; 10 bases are a match to TRBD1. This CDR3 has 16 amino acids. V shed 3 bases, J shed 0 bases, and the junction held 4 bases outside the gene matches. Germline V gene sequence: CDR1 LGHNA, CDR2 YNFKEQ. CDR3 sequence reads: CASSHPGTGVNTEAFF. For the CDR3, the DNA is TGTGCCAGCAGCCATCCCGGGACAGGGGTGAACACTGAAGCTTTCTTT.

V is TRBV7-8 and J is TRBJ2-7, with D uncertain. The CDR3 contains 14 residues. Trimming took off 1 base at V and 4 bases at J, with 11 bases between the two ends. The germline gives CDR1 SGHVS, CDR2 FQNEAQ. The CDR3 loop reads CASSLGSGPYEQYV. The CDR3 bases are TGTGCCAGCAGCTTAGGATCCGGACCGTACGAGCAGTACGTC.

This CDR3 reads CASSLVAPNTGELFF. The CDR3 bases are TGTGCCAGCAGCTTGGTAGCCCCGAACACCGGGGAGCTGTTTTTT. The rearrangement uses TRBV7-3 and TRBJ2-2; D gene ambiguous. V dropped 3 bases and J dropped 0 bases, with 8 bases sitting between them. The CDR3 loop spans 15 amino acids. Germline V gives CDR1 SGHTA, CDR2 FQGTGA. Complete variable domain (other parts from reference TRBV7-3 and TRBJ2-2): GAGVSQTPSNKVTEKGKYVELRCDPISGHTALYWYRQSLGQGPEFLIYFQGTGAADDSGLPNDRFFAVRPEGSVSTLKIQRTERGDSAVYLCASSLVAPNTGELFFGEGSRLTVL.

This clone was counted between two and nine times. V is TRBV2 and J is TRBJ1-6; 7 bases match TRBD1. The germline CDR1 and CDR2 sequences are SNHLY and FYNNEI. The length of the CDR3 is 15 residues. J lost 8 bases, V lost 6 bases, and 10 bases had no gene match. Here the CDR3 reads CASRTGLGLHSPLHF. The CDR3 bases are TGTGCCAGCAGGACAGGGTTAGGGTTGCATTCACCCCTCCACTTT.

The chain carries TRBV7-8 and TRBJ2-2; TRBD1 is a possible D gene (5 bases). Deletions cut 2 bases from V and 3 bases from J, with 10 bases between. The germline V gene encodes CDR1 SGHVS and CDR2 FQNEAQ. CDR3 length: 15 amino acids. CDR3 in DNA: TGTGCCAGCAGCTTATGGACAATATACACCGGGGAGCTGTTTTTT. Protein product: CASSLWTIYTGELFF.

The chain combines TRBV4-1 with TRBJ2-7; TRBD1 is a possible D gene (6 bases). CDR1 is MGHRA, CDR2 YSYEKL, per germline. Trimming left V 1 base short and J 5 bases short, with 12 bases between. The CDR3 is made up of 14 amino acids. In DNA form, the CDR3 reads TGCGCCAGCAGCCAAGGGGCAGGGGTGGACGAGCAGTACTTC. Translated, it gives CASSQGAGVDEQYF.

The chain carries TRBV19 and TRBJ2-5; no reliable D call. The CDR3 contains 14 residues. Germline CDR1 is LNHDA and CDR2 is SQIVND (reference sequence). Trimming removed 5 bases at V and 4 bases at J, with 14 bases between. CDR3 sequence reads: CASSPYSGLETQYF. The CDR3 DNA follows: TGTGCCAGTAGTCCCTATTCGGGCTTAGAGACCCAGTACTTC.

The chain couples TRBV5-6 to TRBJ1-6, with 7 bases that match TRBD1. The CDR3 length is 15 residues. CDR1 SGHDT and CDR2 YYEEEE come from the germline V gene. The ends lost 0 bases at V and 7 bases at J; junction bases unmatched: 4. The CDR3 region is CASSLAAGGNSPLHF. The CDR3 region has the DNA TGTGCCAGCAGCTTGGCGGCAGGGGGAAATTCACCCCTCCACTTT.

This chain connects TRBV4-3 to TRBJ1-5; 8 bases are shared with TRBD1. Germline CDR1 and CDR2: LGHNA and YSLEER. The V gene end was trimmed by 0 bases and the J gene end by 4 bases; junction bases not matched to a gene: 2. The CDR3 spans 15 residues. Here the CDR3 DNA reads TGCGCCAGCAGCCAAGAGACAGGGGAGAATCAGCCCCAGCATTTT. As protein: CASSQETGENQPQHF.

CDR3 sequence (DNA): TGTGCCAGCAGCTTGGGAACCTATAGCAATCAGCCCCAGCATTTT. Amino acids: CASSLGTYSNQPQHF. The V gene is TRBV5-8, the J gene TRBJ1-5; D is unresolved. Germline V lookup: CDR1 SGHTS, CDR2 YDEGEE. V was trimmed by 0 bases and J by 0 bases, leaving 7 bases between them. The CDR3 has 15 residues.

Here the CDR3 reads CASHLPGRGNEKLFF. The CDR3 coding sequence is TGTGCCAGCCACCTACCGGGACGCGGGAATGAAAAACTGTTTTTT. This sequence joins TRBV2 and TRBJ1-4, with a possible D match to TRBD1 (5 bases). From germline, CDR1 is SNHLY and CDR2 FYNNEI. Deletions cut 8 bases from V and 5 bases from J, with 18 bases between. The CDR3 covers 15 residues.

CDR3 nucleotides: TGTGCCAGCAGCGCGGGACTAGCGGGGGGCCGTTTCTTGCCCCAGTACTTC. Its protein product is CASSAGLAGGRFLPQYF. The rearrangement uses TRBV7-2 and TRBJ2-5; TRBD2 matches at 15 bases. Germline values: CDR1 SGHTA, CDR2 FQGNSA. The CDR3 runs to 17 residues. V was pared by 5 bases and J by 9 bases, with 13 bases of the junction left unmatched. The full variable domain, completed using reference TRBV7-2 and TRBJ2-5, is GAGVSQSPSNKVTEKGKDVELRCDPISGHTALYWYRQSLGQGLEFLIYFQGNSAPDKSGLPSDRFSAERTGGSVSTLTIQRTQQEDSAVYLCASSAGLAGGRFLPQYFGPGTRLLVL.

This clone turned up a few times. The V and J genes are TRBV30 and TRBJ1-2; possibly TRBD1 for D (5 bases). Trimming shortened V by 3 bases and J by 4 bases, and 12 bases separated the two germline ends. This CDR3 has 13 amino acids. Germline V gene sequence: CDR1 GTSNPN, CDR2 SVGIG (reference sequence). Here the CDR3 reads CAWRWQGGYGYTF. In nucleotides, the CDR3 is TGTGCCTGGAGGTGGCAGGGAGGCTATGGCTACACCTTC.

This clone was seen a few times. The chain couples TRBV7-3 to TRBJ2-7, with 8 positions matching TRBD1. After removal of 3 bases from V and 2 bases from J, the junction contained 6 bases not matched to a gene. Germline loops: CDR1 SGHTA, CDR2 FQGTGA. The CDR3 runs 15 residues. The CDR3 DNA reads as TGTGCCAGCAGCTTCGCCGGGACAGGACCCTACGAGCAGTACTTC. Translated: CASSFAGTGPYEQYF.